Listed below are T cell receptor beta chains from one sample, sequenced in a study of molecular identifiers for immune sequencing clone quantification. MiXCR, run by TCRdb on the PCR reads, gives a single entry per CDR3 protein. The profile shows roughly 300,000 distinct CDR3 sequences, about 23% of them singletons. Source material: naive CD8+ T cells from blood, with Jurkat cell RNA spiked in. Receptors were obtained from a human donor in good health. Some libraries in this study had Jurkat cell RNA spiked in. Both conserved end residues are part of each CDR3. D genes are given only for firm matches. Clone size, where shown, is once, few, many, or a class for clones that have expanded.

D gene: TRBD2
V gene: TRBV12-3/TRBV12-4
clone size: few
J gene: TRBJ2-1
CDR3 protein: CASSLPGLAGVEQFF
CDR3 DNA: TGTGCCAGCAGTTTACCGGGACTAGCGGGAGTGGAGCAGTTCTTC

D gene: -
V gene: TRBV5-3
clone size: -
J gene: TRBJ1-1
CDR3 protein: CASSPAGHPDTEAFF
CDR3 DNA: TGTGCCAGCAGCCCGGCAGGGCATCCGGACACTGAAGCTTTCTTT

D gene: -
V gene: TRBV9
clone size: many
J gene: TRBJ1-4
CDR3 protein: CASSARQGSNEKLFF
CDR3 DNA: TGTGCCAGCAGCGCGCGTCAGGGCTCTAATGAAAAACTGTTTTTT

D gene: -
V gene: TRBV24-1
clone size: few
J gene: TRBJ2-2
CDR3 protein: CATSGSDNTGELFF
CDR3 DNA: TGTGCCACCAGTGGCAGCGACAACACCGGGGAGCTGTTTTTT

D gene: -
V gene: TRBV4-1
clone size: few
J gene: TRBJ2-1
CDR3 protein: CASTYDARPQGNEQFF
CDR3 DNA: TGCGCCAGCACATATGACGCTCGACCACAGGGAAATGAGCAGTTCTTC

D gene: TRBD2
V gene: TRBV29-1
clone size: -
J gene: TRBJ2-1
CDR3 protein: CSASGRRFGNEQFF
CDR3 DNA: TGCAGCGCTAGCGGGAGGCGATTTGGCAATGAGCAGTTCTTC

D gene: -
V gene: TRBV28
clone size: many
J gene: TRBJ2-1
CDR3 protein: CASSPFSDEQFF
CDR3 DNA: TGTGCCAGCAGTCCGTTCTCGGATGAGCAGTTCTTC

D gene: -
V gene: TRBV12-3/TRBV12-4
clone size: few
J gene: TRBJ2-7
CDR3 protein: CASSFIGQSDSYEQYF
CDR3 DNA: TGTGCCAGCAGTTTTATCGGACAGAGTGACTCCTACGAGCAGTACTTC

D gene: TRBD2
V gene: TRBV11-2
clone size: -
J gene: TRBJ2-7
CDR3 protein: CASREGTSGFF
CDR3 DNA: TGTGCCAGCAGGGAAGGGACTAGCGGGTTCTTC

D gene: -
V gene: TRBV6-6
clone size: few
J gene: TRBJ2-7
CDR3 protein: CASSGWGYEQYF
CDR3 DNA: TGTGCCAGCAGTGGGTGGGGGTACGAGCAGTACTTC

D gene: -
V gene: TRBV9
clone size: -
J gene: TRBJ2-2
CDR3 protein: CASSVRYGELFF
CDR3 DNA: TGTGCCAGCAGCGTCCGATACGGGGAGCTGTTTTTT

D gene: -
V gene: TRBV2
clone size: once
J gene: TRBJ2-3
CDR3 protein: CASRAGPAGGTDTRYF
CDR3 DNA: TGTGCCAGCCGAGCTGGTCCGGCCGGGGGCACAGATACGCGGTATTTT

D gene: TRBD2
V gene: TRBV19
clone size: -
J gene: TRBJ2-1
CDR3 protein: CASSPLAGANNEQFF
CDR3 DNA: TGTGCCAGTAGTCCTCTAGCGGGGGCGAACAATGAGCAGTTCTTC

D gene: -
V gene: TRBV10-2
clone size: few
J gene: TRBJ1-1
CDR3 protein: CASSEHKEAFF
CDR3 DNA: TGCGCCAGCAGTGAACATAAAGAAGCTTTCTTT

D gene: -
V gene: TRBV7-6
clone size: many
J gene: TRBJ1-4
CDR3 protein: CASSLESGRDEKLFF
CDR3 DNA: TGTGCCAGCAGTCTAGAATCAGGGCGGGATGAAAAACTGTTTTTT

D gene: -
V gene: TRBV27
clone size: many
J gene: TRBJ2-7
CDR3 protein: CASSFDAAGRYEQYF
CDR3 DNA: TGTGCCAGCAGTTTCGATGCCGCGGGTCGATACGAGCAGTACTTC

D gene: -
V gene: TRBV28
clone size: few
J gene: TRBJ2-4
CDR3 protein: CASSLGAHSIQYF
CDR3 DNA: TGTGCCAGCAGTTTGGGTGCCCACTCCATTCAGTACTTC

D gene: TRBD2
V gene: TRBV5-8
clone size: few
J gene: TRBJ2-7
CDR3 protein: CASSWGASGGSEQYF
CDR3 DNA: TGTGCCAGCAGCTGGGGTGCTAGCGGGGGTTCCGAGCAGTACTTC

D gene: -
V gene: TRBV12-3/TRBV12-4
clone size: -
J gene: TRBJ1-1
CDR3 protein: CASSPPRGPEAFF
CDR3 DNA: TGTGCCAGCAGTCCCCCGCGAGGGCCTGAAGCTTTCTTT

D gene: TRBD1
V gene: TRBV6-2/TRBV6-3
clone size: -
J gene: TRBJ2-6
CDR3 protein: CASTTAQRGQAGANVLTF
CDR3 DNA: TGTGCCAGCACCACCGCGCAAAGGGGGCAGGCTGGGGCCAACGTCCTGACTTTC

D gene: -
V gene: TRBV6-2/TRBV6-3
clone size: -
J gene: TRBJ2-3
CDR3 protein: CASSYSDTPGTDTQYF
CDR3 DNA: TGTGCCAGCAGTTACTCGGACACCCCTGGCACAGATACGCAGTATTTT

D gene: -
V gene: TRBV7-2
clone size: many
J gene: TRBJ2-5
CDR3 protein: CASSFSPRGGGLQETQYF
CDR3 DNA: TGTGCCAGCAGCTTCTCCCCACGAGGGGGGGGGCTCCAAGAGACCCAGTACTTC

D gene: TRBD2
V gene: TRBV2
clone size: -
J gene: TRBJ2-1
CDR3 protein: CASSERAGGPYNEQFF
CDR3 DNA: TGTGCCAGCAGTGAGAGGGCGGGGGGTCCCTACAATGAGCAGTTCTTC

D gene: -
V gene: TRBV7-9
clone size: -
J gene: TRBJ2-5
CDR3 protein: CASSSAGTGLYQETQYF
CDR3 DNA: TGTGCCAGCAGCTCAGCCGGTACAGGGTTGTACCAAGAGACCCAGTACTTC

D gene: TRBD2
V gene: TRBV3-1
clone size: few
J gene: TRBJ2-5
CDR3 protein: CASSQDTTVGGETQYF
CDR3 DNA: TGTGCCAGCAGCCAAGATACGACAGTGGGGGGGGAGACCCAGTACTTC

D gene: -
V gene: TRBV19
clone size: many
J gene: TRBJ2-6
CDR3 protein: CASSSGAANVLTF
CDR3 DNA: TGTGCCAGTAGCTCTGGGGCGGCCAACGTCCTGACTTTC

D gene: -
V gene: TRBV14
clone size: -
J gene: TRBJ2-2
CDR3 protein: CASSQDQGRAGELFF
CDR3 DNA: TGTGCCAGCAGCCAAGACCAGGGAAGGGCCGGGGAGCTGTTTTTT

D gene: TRBD2
V gene: TRBV7-9
clone size: -
J gene: TRBJ2-3
CDR3 protein: CASSHWFGSSRLAGTDTQYF
CDR3 DNA: TGTGCCAGCAGTCACTGGTTCGGTTCGAGTAGACTAGCGGGAACAGATACGCAGTATTTT

D gene: -
V gene: TRBV29-1
clone size: many
J gene: TRBJ2-7
CDR3 protein: CSVNIGGEQYF
CDR3 DNA: TGCAGCGTTAATATCGGGGGCGAGCAGTACTTC

D gene: -
V gene: TRBV12-3/TRBV12-4
clone size: -
J gene: TRBJ1-1
CDR3 protein: CASSLGHQINTEAFF
CDR3 DNA: TGTGCCAGCAGTTTGGGACACCAAATCAACACTGAAGCTTTCTTT

D gene: TRBD2
V gene: TRBV27
clone size: -
J gene: TRBJ2-1
CDR3 protein: CAGSPRTSGPNEQFF
CDR3 DNA: TGTGCCGGCAGCCCGAGGACTAGCGGGCCTAATGAGCAGTTCTTC

D gene: -
V gene: TRBV29-1
clone size: many
J gene: TRBJ2-2
CDR3 protein: CSAAGVGAGELFF
CDR3 DNA: TGCAGCGCCGCCGGCGTTGGGGCCGGGGAGCTGTTTTTT

D gene: -
V gene: TRBV12-3/TRBV12-4
clone size: -
J gene: TRBJ2-7
CDR3 protein: CASSLVEGSYEQYF
CDR3 DNA: TGTGCCAGCAGTTTGGTCGAGGGCTCCTACGAGCAGTACTTC

D gene: -
V gene: TRBV7-6
clone size: -
J gene: TRBJ2-3
CDR3 protein: CASSLGDFSTDTQYF
CDR3 DNA: TGTGCCAGCAGCTTAGGGGACTTTAGCACAGATACGCAGTATTTT

D gene: TRBD2
V gene: TRBV11-3
clone size: few
J gene: TRBJ2-1
CDR3 protein: CASSLDRGLAVRGEQFF
CDR3 DNA: TGTGCCAGCAGCTTAGATCGTGGCCTAGCGGTACGGGGTGAGCAGTTCTTC

D gene: -
V gene: TRBV5-6
clone size: -
J gene: TRBJ1-6
CDR3 protein: CASSLGGRGDNSPLHF
CDR3 DNA: TGTGCCAGCAGCTTGGGTGGCAGGGGAGATAATTCACCCCTCCACTTT

D gene: -
V gene: TRBV28
clone size: -
J gene: TRBJ2-7
CDR3 protein: CASRPLLAAYEQYF
CDR3 DNA: TGTGCCAGCAGGCCCCTCTTGGCTGCCTACGAGCAGTACTTC

D gene: -
V gene: TRBV4-1
clone size: few
J gene: TRBJ1-1
CDR3 protein: CASSQEPVSEAFF
CDR3 DNA: TGCGCCAGCAGCCAAGAACCGGTTTCTGAAGCTTTCTTT

D gene: -
V gene: TRBV12-3/TRBV12-4
clone size: few
J gene: TRBJ1-1
CDR3 protein: CASSLVEGQLNTEAFF
CDR3 DNA: TGTGCCAGCAGTTTAGTGGAGGGTCAGCTGAACACTGAAGCTTTCTTT

D gene: TRBD1
V gene: TRBV5-1
clone size: many
J gene: TRBJ1-1
CDR3 protein: CASSLGQGAPEAFF
CDR3 DNA: TGCGCCAGCAGCTTGGGTCAGGGGGCCCCTGAAGCTTTCTTT

D gene: TRBD2
V gene: TRBV29-1
clone size: -
J gene: TRBJ2-7
CDR3 protein: CSVAGTSGRPVHEQYF
CDR3 DNA: TGCAGCGTCGCCGGGACTAGCGGGAGACCGGTCCACGAGCAGTACTTC

D gene: -
V gene: TRBV18
clone size: many
J gene: TRBJ2-2
CDR3 protein: CASSPPRFEPNTGELFF
CDR3 DNA: TGTGCCAGCTCACCACCCAGATTCGAACCGAACACCGGGGAGCTGTTTTTT

D gene: -
V gene: TRBV11-2
clone size: -
J gene: TRBJ1-4
CDR3 protein: CASSSTRWDFNEKLFF
CDR3 DNA: TGTGCCAGCAGCTCGACTAGATGGGACTTTAATGAAAAACTGTTTTTT

D gene: -
V gene: TRBV7-9
clone size: few
J gene: TRBJ1-1
CDR3 protein: CASSGEATVLHEAFF
CDR3 DNA: TGTGCCAGCAGCGGAGAGGCGACAGTTCTTCATGAAGCTTTCTTT

D gene: -
V gene: TRBV4-2
clone size: few
J gene: TRBJ2-7
CDR3 protein: CACSHYRTKYEQYF
CDR3 DNA: TGTGCCTGCAGCCATTACAGGACCAAGTACGAGCAGTACTTC

D gene: TRBD2
V gene: TRBV24-1
clone size: many
J gene: TRBJ2-1
CDR3 protein: CATPSGGSYNEQFF
CDR3 DNA: TGTGCCACCCCATCGGGGGGGTCCTACAATGAGCAGTTCTTC

D gene: -
V gene: TRBV9
clone size: many
J gene: TRBJ2-1
CDR3 protein: CASSAEGLYNEQFF
CDR3 DNA: TGTGCCAGCAGCGCGGAGGGTCTATACAATGAGCAGTTCTTC

D gene: TRBD2
V gene: TRBV3-1
clone size: few
J gene: TRBJ2-1
CDR3 protein: CASSQETSGAAYNEQFF
CDR3 DNA: TGTGCCAGCAGCCAAGAAACTAGCGGAGCAGCCTACAATGAGCAGTTCTTC